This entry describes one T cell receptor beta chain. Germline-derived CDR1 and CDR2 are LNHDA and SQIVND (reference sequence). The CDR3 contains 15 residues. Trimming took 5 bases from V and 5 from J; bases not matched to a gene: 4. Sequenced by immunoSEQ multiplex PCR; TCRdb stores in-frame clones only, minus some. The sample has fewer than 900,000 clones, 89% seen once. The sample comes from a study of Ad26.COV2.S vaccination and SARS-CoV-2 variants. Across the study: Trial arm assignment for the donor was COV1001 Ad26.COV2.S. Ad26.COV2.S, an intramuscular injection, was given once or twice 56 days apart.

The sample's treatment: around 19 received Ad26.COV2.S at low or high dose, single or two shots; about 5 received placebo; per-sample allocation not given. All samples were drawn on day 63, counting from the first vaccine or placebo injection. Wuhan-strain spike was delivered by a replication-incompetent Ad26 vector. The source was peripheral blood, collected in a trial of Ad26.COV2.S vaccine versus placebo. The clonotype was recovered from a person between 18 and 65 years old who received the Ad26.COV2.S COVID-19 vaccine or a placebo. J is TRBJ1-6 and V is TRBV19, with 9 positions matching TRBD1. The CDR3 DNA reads TGTGCCAGTAGTCTCCGGACAGGGGATAATTCACCCCTCCACTTT. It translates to CASSLRTGDNSPLHF.